This T cell receptor beta chain derives from a study of beta chain features in type 1 diabetes. Study-wide points: The VDJ junctions of type 1 diabetes patients carried fewer insertions and more deletions.

This CDR3 is 11 amino acids long. V shed 5 bases, J shed 10 bases, and the junction held 4 bases outside the gene matches. Germline V gene sequence: CDR1 SGHAT, CDR2 FQNNGV. The entirety of the isolated RNA underwent reverse transcription, so expressed TCRB transcripts were sequenced. Stem cell-like memory T cell samples were sequenced, and they averaged about 990,000 reads. Clones were sequenced by immunoSEQ multiplex PCR, and TCRdb holds only the in-frame ones, with some missing. This table holds tens of thousands of clones, roughly a third found once. The collection from each donor was one heparinised blood draw averaging about 116 mL. As for this clone: Its antigen is still unknown.

The sample taken for sequencing was stem cell memory CD4+ T cells from blood. The V and J genes are TRBV11-2 and TRBJ2-5; 7 nucleotides align to TRBD2. This clonotype originated in a woman aged 18-29 years in good health. This chain's CDR3 is CASSPGTIQYF. The CDR3 nucleotides are TGTGCCAGCAGCCCCGGGACTATCCAGTACTTC.